In its sample, the clone carrying this T cell receptor (beta chain) was seen many times. This beta chain is an unintended read in a library built for alpha chains; its size means little. Time point: blood taken at disease recurrence. No cells were sorted before sequencing. The whole RNA sequenced was extracted from tumor, nontumor lung or frozen PBMC. Every TCR cDNA molecule carried a tag that served as a unique molecular identifier. Via MiXCR, TCRdb re-called the 5' RACE reads, giving one row per CDR3 protein. The sample carries around 10,000 distinct CDR3 sequences, under 4% recorded once. The sample comes from a study of spatial heterogeneity in lung cancer. Study details: The donors, about 78 patients with untreated early-stage non-small cell lung cancer, provided the samples.

The V and J ends lost 6 bases and 0 bases, in that order; junction bases with no gene match: 14. This CDR3 is 18 amino acids long. Germline V gene lookup returns CDR1 SQVTM and CDR2 ANQGSEA. This TCR was sampled from a female donor with early-stage non-small cell lung cancer. Sequencing used PBMCs, obtained at recurrence. The chain joins TRBV29-1 to TRBJ2-1; TRBD2 matches 10 bases. The chain's CDR3 is CSVLPNLPSGGSYNEQFF. The CDR3 DNA is TGCAGCGTCCTACCGAACCTTCCTAGCGGGGGCTCCTACAATGAGCAGTTCTTC.